This entry lists 2 T cell receptor beta chains sequenced from one sample in a study of blood T cell repertoires in COVID-19. Libraries were prepared by immunoSEQ multiplex PCR; TCRdb keeps only in-frame clonotypes and omits some of them. Of fewer than 400,000 clones listed, 80% to 90% are singletons. Sequenced: PBMCs or T cells enriched from blood (not recorded which). The receptors here all came from a man aged 25 to 40 who had recovered from COVID-19.

This clone is a singleton in its sample. The chain recombines TRBV11-2 with TRBJ2-7; 7 bases are a match to TRBD1. CDR1 and CDR2 from the germline V gene are SGHAT and FQNNGV. This CDR3 has 16 amino acids. The ends lost 5 bases at V and 2 bases at J; junction bases unmatched: 12. Written as DNA, the CDR3 is TGTGCCAGCAGCACATGGGACAGAGAAACGACCTACGAGCAGTACTTC. Protein: CASSTWDRETTYEQYF.

The rearrangement links TRBV5-1 to TRBJ1-2; D unresolved. V lost 4 bases to trimming and J lost 7 bases, with 14 bases between them. Looked up from germline, CDR1 is SGHRS and CDR2 is YFSETQ. This CDR3 spans 13 amino acids. The CDR3 coding sequence is TGCGCCAGCAGCGAGGAGGGTACGATTGGCTACACCTTC. Protein sequence: CASSEEGTIGYTF.